This TCR beta chain was sequenced in a study of a mutant IDH1 vaccine in newly diagnosed glioma. Background on the study: Vaccination was launched 4-6 weeks after radiotherapy alone, or with temozolomide cycles. Previous treatment comprised radiotherapy, temozolomide, or both, mostly both. Week 35 brought visit V12, which was followed by visit V13 at week 47. Study conclusions and caveats: Altogether, roughly 93% of patients exhibited vaccine-induced immune responses.

Time point meaning: week 35, safety follow-up. The study gave 300 ug of mutant IDH1 20-mer peptide per vaccine dose, with topical imiquimod. Sequenced by immunoSEQ multiplex PCR; TCRdb stores in-frame clones only, minus some. The table has tens of thousands of clones, around 84% seen once. With regard to this clone: The antigen remains undetermined.

The sample here was PBMCs, taken from a glioma patient whose treatment included an IDH1 peptide vaccine. The sequence derives from a man aged 30 to 39 with glioma.

The DNA of the CDR3 is TGTGCTAGCGGGGGGCTTTATTCACCCCTCCACTTT. It specifies CASGGLYSPLHF. The J gene is TRBJ1-6, the V gene TRBV27, with a weak D call TRBD1 (6 bases). CDR3 length: 12 amino acids. Germline V gene lookup returns CDR1 MNHEY and CDR2 SMNVEV (reference sequence).